This T cell receptor (beta chain) was obtained from a study of T cell responses to AZD1222 COVID-19 vaccine. Study outcomes and limitations: Vaccine-related CD4 TCRs covered spike, predominating at 160-218 and 743-854. Only after the peak T cell response were repertoires sampled.

TCRdb's copy holds only in-frame clones and misses some; the assay was immunoSEQ multiplex PCR. The sample shows roughly 100,000 clones, roughly 86% of them seen only once. The V segment lost 4 bases and the J segment 5 bases; nucleotides outside the gene matches: 5. CDR3 length: 15 residues. Looked up from germline, CDR1 is SGHRS and CDR2 is YFSETQ. Of note for this clone: Its antigen is not known.

The sequence was collected from an adult who received the MenACWY meningococcal vaccine as a control. Sample: peripheral blood, taken 28 days after the second dose of the MenACWY control vaccine. The genes are TRBV5-1 and TRBJ1-4; 10 bases fit TRBD1. The CDR3 DNA reads as TGCGCCAGCAGCGAGGGACAGGGGTGGAATGAAAAACTGTTTTTT. This codes for CASSEGQGWNEKLFF.